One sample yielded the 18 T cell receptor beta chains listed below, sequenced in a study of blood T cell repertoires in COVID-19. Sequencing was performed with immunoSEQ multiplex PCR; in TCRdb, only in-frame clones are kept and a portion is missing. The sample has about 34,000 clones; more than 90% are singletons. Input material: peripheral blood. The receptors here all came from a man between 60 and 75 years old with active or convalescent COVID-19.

CDR3 sequence: CASSLDREIGFF. The CDR3 nucleotides read TGTGCCAGCAGCTTGGACAGGGAAATTGGTTTCTTT. The chain has TRBV11-1 and TRBJ1-1; TRBD1 matches at 8 bases. V shed 3 bases and J 13 bases; nucleotides not matched to a gene: 7. CDR3 length: 12 amino acids. CDR1 SGHAT and CDR2 FQDESV come from the germline V gene (reference sequence). Together with reference TRBV11-1 and TRBJ1-1, the CDR3 gives the full variable domain: EAEVAQSPRYKITEKSQAVAFWCDPISGHATLYWYRQILGQGPELLVQFQDESVVDDSQLPKDRFSAERLKGVDSTLKIQPAELGDSAMYLCASSLDREIGFFGQGTRLTVV.

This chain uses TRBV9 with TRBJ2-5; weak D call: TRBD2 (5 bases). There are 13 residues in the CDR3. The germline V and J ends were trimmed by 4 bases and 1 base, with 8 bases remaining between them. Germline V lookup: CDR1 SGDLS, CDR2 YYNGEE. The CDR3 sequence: CASSLRGQETQYF. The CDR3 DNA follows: TGTGCCAGCAGCCTCCGGGGCCAAGAGACCCAGTACTTC.

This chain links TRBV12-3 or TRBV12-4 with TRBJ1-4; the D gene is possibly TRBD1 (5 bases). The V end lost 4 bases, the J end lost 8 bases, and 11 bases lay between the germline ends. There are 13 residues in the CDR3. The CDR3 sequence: CASSWGVEEKLFF. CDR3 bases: TGTGCCAGCAGTTGGGGGGTCGAGGAAAAACTGTTTTTT.

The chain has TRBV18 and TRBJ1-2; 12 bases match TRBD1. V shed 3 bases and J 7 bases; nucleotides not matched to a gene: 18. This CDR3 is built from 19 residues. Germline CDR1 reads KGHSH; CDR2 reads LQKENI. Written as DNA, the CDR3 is TGTGCCAGCTCACCTGTCCAGTTGGGACAGGGGGCGGGTAATCGTGGCTACACCTTC. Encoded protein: CASSPVQLGQGAGNRGYTF.

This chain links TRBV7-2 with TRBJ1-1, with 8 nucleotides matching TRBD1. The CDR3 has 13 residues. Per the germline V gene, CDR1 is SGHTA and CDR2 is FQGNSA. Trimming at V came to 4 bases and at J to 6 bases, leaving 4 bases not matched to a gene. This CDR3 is CASSSDRGAEAFF. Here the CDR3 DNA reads TGTGCCAGCAGCTCCGACAGGGGAGCTGAAGCTTTCTTT.

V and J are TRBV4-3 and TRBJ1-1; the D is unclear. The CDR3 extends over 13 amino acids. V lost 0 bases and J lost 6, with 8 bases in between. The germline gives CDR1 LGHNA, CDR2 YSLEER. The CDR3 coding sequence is TGCGCCAGCAGCCAAGAACCCGGGGCTGAAGCTTTCTTT. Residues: CASSQEPGAEAFF.

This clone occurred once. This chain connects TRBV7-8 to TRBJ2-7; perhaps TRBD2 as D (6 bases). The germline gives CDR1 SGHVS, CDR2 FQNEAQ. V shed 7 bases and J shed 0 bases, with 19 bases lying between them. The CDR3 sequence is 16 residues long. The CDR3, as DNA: TGTGCCAGCATCCCGGGACTCAAAAAGGGCTCCTACGAGCAGTACTTC. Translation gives CASIPGLKKGSYEQYF. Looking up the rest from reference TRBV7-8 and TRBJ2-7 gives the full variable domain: GAGVSQSPRYKVAKRGQDVALRCDPISGHVSLFWYQQALGQGPEFLTYFQNEAQLDKSGLPSDRFFAERPEGSVSTLKIQRTQQEDSAVYLCASIPGLKKGSYEQYFGPGTRLTVT.

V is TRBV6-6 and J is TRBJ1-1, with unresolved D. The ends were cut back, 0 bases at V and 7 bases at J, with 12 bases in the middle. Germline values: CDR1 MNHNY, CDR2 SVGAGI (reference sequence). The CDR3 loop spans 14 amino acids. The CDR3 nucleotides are TGTGCCAGCAGTTACTCCCCGGAGGCCGATGAAGCTTTCTTT. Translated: CASSYSPEADEAFF.

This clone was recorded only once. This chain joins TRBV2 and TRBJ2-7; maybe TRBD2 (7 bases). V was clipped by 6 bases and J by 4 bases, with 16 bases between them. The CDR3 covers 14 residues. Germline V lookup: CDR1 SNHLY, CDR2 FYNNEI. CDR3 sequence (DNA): TGTGCCAGCAGGAGGATCGGGGGGCTATACGAGCAGTACTTC. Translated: CASRRIGGLYEQYF.

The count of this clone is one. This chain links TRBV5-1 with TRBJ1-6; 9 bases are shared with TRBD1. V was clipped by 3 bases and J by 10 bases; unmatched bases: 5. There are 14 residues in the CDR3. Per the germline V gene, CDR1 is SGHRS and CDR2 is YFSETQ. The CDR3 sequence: CASSSGQGRSPLHF. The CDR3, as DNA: TGCGCCAGCAGCTCGGGACAGGGAAGGTCACCCCTCCACTTT. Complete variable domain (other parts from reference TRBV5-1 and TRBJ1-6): KAGVTQTPRYLIKTRGQQVTLSCSPISGHRSVSWYQQTPGQGLQFLFEYFSETQRNKGNFPGRFSGRQFSNSRSEMNVSTLELGDSALYLCASSSGQGRSPLHFGNGTRLTVT.

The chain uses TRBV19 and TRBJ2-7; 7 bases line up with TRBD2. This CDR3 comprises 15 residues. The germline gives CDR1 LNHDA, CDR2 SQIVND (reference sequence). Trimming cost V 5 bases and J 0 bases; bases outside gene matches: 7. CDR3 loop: CASSPLGEGSYEQYF. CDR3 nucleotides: TGTGCCAGTAGTCCCCTAGGGGAGGGCTCCTACGAGCAGTACTTC.

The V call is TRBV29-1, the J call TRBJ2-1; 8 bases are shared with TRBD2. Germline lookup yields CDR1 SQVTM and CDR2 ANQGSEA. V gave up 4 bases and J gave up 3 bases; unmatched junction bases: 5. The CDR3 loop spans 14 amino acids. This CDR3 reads CSVVRLAGYNEQFF. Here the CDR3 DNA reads TGCAGCGTTGTAAGGCTAGCGGGCTACAATGAGCAGTTCTTC.

The CDR3 DNA is TGTGCCAGCTCACCCTGGACAGGCTATATCGAGCAGTACTTC. Encoded protein: CASSPWTGYIEQYF. The chain recombines TRBV18 with TRBJ2-7; 7 nucleotides agree with TRBD1. Germline assignment: CDR1 KGHSH and CDR2 LQKENI. The CDR3 consists of 14 residues. The ends lost 3 bases at V and 6 bases at J; junction bases unmatched: 8. Complete variable domain (other parts from reference TRBV18 and TRBJ2-7): NAGVMQNPRHLVRRRGQEARLRCSPMKGHSHVYWYRQLPEEGLKFMVYLQKENIIDESGMPKERFSAEFPKEGPSILRIQQVVRGDSAAYFCASSPWTGYIEQYFGPGTRLTVT.

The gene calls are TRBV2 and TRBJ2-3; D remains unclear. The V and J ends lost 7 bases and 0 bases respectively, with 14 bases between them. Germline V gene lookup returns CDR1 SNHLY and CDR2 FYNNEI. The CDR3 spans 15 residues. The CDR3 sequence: CASIGGRSSTDTQYF. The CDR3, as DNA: TGTGCCAGCATAGGCGGCCGAAGTAGCACAGATACGCAGTATTTT. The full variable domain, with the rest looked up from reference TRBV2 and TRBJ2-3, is EPEVTQTPSHQVTQMGQEVILRCVPISNHLYFYWYRQILGQKVEFLVSFYNNEISEKSEIFDDQFSVERPDGSNFTLKIRSTKLEDSAMYFCASIGGRSSTDTQYFGPGTRLTVL.

CDR3 nucleotide sequence: TGCGCCAGCAGCCAAACCGCGGGAGGGCCGGGAGACGAGCAGTACTTC. Translation gives CASSQTAGGPGDEQYF. This chain uses TRBV4-3 with TRBJ2-7; 9 nucleotides agree with TRBD2. This CDR3 has 16 amino acids. The V gene end was trimmed by 2 bases and the J gene end by 5 bases; junction bases not matched to a gene: 10. Germline values: CDR1 LGHNA, CDR2 YSLEER.

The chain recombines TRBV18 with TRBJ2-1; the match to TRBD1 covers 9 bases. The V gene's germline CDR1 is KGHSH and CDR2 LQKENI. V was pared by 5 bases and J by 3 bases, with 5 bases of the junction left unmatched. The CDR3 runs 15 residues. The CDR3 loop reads CASSSRDRDYNEQFF. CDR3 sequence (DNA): TGTGCCAGCTCATCCCGGGACAGGGACTACAATGAGCAGTTCTTC. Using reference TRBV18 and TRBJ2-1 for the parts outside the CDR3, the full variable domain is NAGVMQNPRHLVRRRGQEARLRCSPMKGHSHVYWYRQLPEEGLKFMVYLQKENIIDESGMPKERFSAEFPKEGPSILRIQQVVRGDSAAYFCASSSRDRDYNEQFFGPGTRLTVL.

The CDR3 DNA reads as TGTGCCACCAGCGGGGGACAGGTTACAGATACGCAGTATTTT. Amino acid sequence: CATSGGQVTDTQYF. The V gene is TRBV15, the J gene TRBJ2-3, with TRBD1 matching over 8 bases. This CDR3 comprises 14 residues. Per the germline V gene, CDR1 is LNHNV and CDR2 is YYDKDF (reference sequence). Trimming cost V 5 bases and J 3 bases; bases outside gene matches: 4.

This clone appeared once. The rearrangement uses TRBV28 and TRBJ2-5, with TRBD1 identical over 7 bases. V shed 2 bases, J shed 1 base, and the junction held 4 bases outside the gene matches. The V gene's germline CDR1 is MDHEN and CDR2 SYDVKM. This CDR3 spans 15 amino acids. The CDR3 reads CASSLQGVTQETQYF. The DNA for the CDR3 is TGTGCCAGCAGTTTACAGGGGGTTACCCAAGAGACCCAGTACTTC.